This TCR beta chain comes out of a study of shared clonotypes between healthy human individuals. The authors ran unsorted PBMC replicate PCRs on about 300 ng DNA, 30,000 or so T cell genomes. Libraries were prepared by immunoSEQ multiplex PCR; TCRdb keeps only in-frame clonotypes and omits some of them. The data hold approximately 440,000 clones, with roughly three quarters observed a single time. The CDR3 is made up of 16 amino acids. CDR1 is SGHVS, CDR2 FNYEAQ, per germline. The V segment lost 6 bases and the J segment 8 bases; nucleotides outside the gene matches: 15. The J gene is TRBJ2-1, the V gene TRBV7-6; TRBD2 matches 8 bases. This clonotype was sampled from a middle-aged woman in good health. Some clones in this sample may be carry-over from other donors' samples. Sequencing used PBMCs. DNA of the CDR3: TGTGCCAGCAGGGAAGCGGGAGTGGGGGGAACATATGAGCAGTTCTTC. Translated, it gives CASREAGVGGTYEQFF. Based on the CDR3 plus reference TRBV7-6 and TRBJ2-1, the full variable domain is GAGVSQSPRYKVTKRGQDVALRCDPISGHVSLYWYRQALGQGPEFLTYFNYEAQQDKSGLPNDRFSAERPEGSISTLTIQRTEQRDSAMYRCASREAGVGGTYEQFFGPGTRLTVL.